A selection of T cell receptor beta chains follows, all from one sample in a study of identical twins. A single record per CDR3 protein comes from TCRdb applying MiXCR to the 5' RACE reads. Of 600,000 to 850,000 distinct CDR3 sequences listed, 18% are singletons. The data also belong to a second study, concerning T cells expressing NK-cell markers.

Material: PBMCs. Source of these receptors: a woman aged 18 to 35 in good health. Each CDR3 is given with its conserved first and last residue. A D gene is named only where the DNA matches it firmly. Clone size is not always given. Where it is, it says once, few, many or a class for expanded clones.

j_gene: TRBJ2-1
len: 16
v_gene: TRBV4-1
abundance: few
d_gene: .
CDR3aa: CASSPHPGRIFNEQFF
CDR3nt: TGCGCCAGCAGCCCCCACCCGGGCCGAATCTTCAATGAGCAGTTCTTC

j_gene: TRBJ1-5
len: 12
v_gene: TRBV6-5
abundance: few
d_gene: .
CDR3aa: CASSYKGQPQHF
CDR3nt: TGTGCCAGCAGTTACAAGGGTCAGCCCCAGCATTTT

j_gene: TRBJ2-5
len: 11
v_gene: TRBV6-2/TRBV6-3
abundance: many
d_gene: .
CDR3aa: CASSYPETQYF
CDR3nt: TGTGCCAGCAGTTACCCGGAGACCCAGTACTTC

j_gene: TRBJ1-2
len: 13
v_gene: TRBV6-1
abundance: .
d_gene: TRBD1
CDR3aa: CASRATGSYGYTF
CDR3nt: TGTGCCAGCAGAGCGACAGGGAGTTATGGCTACACCTTC

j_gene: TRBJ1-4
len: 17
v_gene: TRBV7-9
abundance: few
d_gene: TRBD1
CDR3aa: CASSSPLQGQANEKLFF
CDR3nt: TGTGCCAGCAGCTCTCCTCTCCAGGGACAGGCTAATGAAAAACTGTTTTTT

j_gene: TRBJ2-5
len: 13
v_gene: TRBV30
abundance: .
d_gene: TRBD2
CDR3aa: CAWSGLAAETQYF
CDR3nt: TGTGCCTGGAGTGGACTAGCGGCAGAGACCCAGTACTTC

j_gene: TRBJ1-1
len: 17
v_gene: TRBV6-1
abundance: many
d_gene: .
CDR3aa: CASSHRALSAMATEAFF
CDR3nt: TGTGCCAGCAGCCACCGGGCCCTATCAGCTATGGCCACTGAAGCTTTCTTT

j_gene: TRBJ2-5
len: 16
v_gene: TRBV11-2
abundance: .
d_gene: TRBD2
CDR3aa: CASSTWTSGREETQYF
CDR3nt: TGTGCCAGCAGCACATGGACTAGCGGGAGGGAAGAGACCCAGTACTTC

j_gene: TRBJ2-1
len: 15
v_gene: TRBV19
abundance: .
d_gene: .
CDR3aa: CASSLGPRSYNEQFF
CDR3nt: TGTGCCAGTAGTCTCGGACCCCGCTCCTACAATGAGCAGTTCTTC

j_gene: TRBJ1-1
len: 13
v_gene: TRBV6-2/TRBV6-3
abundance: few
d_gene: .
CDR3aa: CASSYGGFTEAFF
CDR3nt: TGTGCCAGCAGTTATGGGGGGTTTACTGAAGCTTTCTTT

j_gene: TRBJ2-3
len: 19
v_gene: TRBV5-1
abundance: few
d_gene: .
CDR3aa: CASSTYRLPWGASTDTQYF
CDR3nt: TGCGCCAGCAGCACCTACCGACTCCCTTGGGGGGCTAGCACAGATACGCAGTATTTT

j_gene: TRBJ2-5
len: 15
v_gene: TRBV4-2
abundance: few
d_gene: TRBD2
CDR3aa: CASSQGLAGTETQYF
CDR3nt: TGTGCCAGCAGCCAAGGGTTAGCGGGGACAGAGACCCAGTACTTC

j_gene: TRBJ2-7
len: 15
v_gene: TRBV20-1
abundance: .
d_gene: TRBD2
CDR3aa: CSASSPSGSNDEQYF
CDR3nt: TGCAGTGCTAGTTCCCCTAGCGGGAGCAACGACGAGCAGTACTTC

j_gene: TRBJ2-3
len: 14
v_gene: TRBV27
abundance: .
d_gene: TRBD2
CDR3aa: CASRSSGYPDTQYF
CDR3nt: TGTGCCAGCAGATCTAGCGGCTACCCCGATACGCAGTATTTT

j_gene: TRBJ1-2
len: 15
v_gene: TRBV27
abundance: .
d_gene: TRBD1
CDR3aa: CASSPRQGSNYGYTF
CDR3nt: TGTGCCAGCAGTCCCCGACAGGGATCTAACTATGGCTACACCTTC

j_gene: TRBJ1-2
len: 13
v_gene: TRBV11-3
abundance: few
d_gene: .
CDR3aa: CASSPSANYGYTF
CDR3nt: TGTGCCAGCAGTCCTTCCGCTAACTATGGCTACACCTTC

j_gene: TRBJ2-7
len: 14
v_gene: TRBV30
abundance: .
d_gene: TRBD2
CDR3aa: CAWSAGLVLYEQYF
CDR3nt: TGTGCCTGGAGTGCGGGACTAGTCTTATACGAGCAGTACTTC

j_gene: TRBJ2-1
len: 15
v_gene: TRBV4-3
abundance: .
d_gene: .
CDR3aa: CASSQAVANYNEQFF
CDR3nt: TGCGCCAGCAGCCAAGCGGTTGCGAATTACAATGAGCAGTTCTTC

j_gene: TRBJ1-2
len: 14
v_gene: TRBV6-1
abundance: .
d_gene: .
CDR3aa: CASSKTVGVAGYTF
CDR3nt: TGTGCCAGCAGCAAGACCGTGGGGGTAGCGGGCTACACCTTC

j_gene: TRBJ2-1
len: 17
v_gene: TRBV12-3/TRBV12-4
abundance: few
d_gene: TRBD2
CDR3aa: CASSLVHGGNSYNEQFF
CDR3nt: TGTGCCAGCAGTTTAGTCCACGGGGGGAACTCCTACAATGAGCAGTTCTTC

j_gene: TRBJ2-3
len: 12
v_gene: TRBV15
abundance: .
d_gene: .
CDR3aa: CATSSRADTQYF
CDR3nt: TGTGCCACCAGCAGTCGGGCCGATACGCAGTATTTT

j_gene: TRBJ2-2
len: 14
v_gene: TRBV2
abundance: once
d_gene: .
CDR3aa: CASSEQGTTGELFF
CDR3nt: TGTGCCAGCAGTGAACAGGGAACCACCGGGGAGCTGTTTTTT

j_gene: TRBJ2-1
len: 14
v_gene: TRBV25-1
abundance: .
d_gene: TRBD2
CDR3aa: CASSDAGGPNEQFF
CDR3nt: TGTGCCAGCAGTGACGCGGGAGGGCCTAATGAGCAGTTCTTC

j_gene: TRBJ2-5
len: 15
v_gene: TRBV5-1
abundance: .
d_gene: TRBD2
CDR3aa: CASSQGLAFQETQYF
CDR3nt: TGCGCCAGCAGCCAGGGACTAGCCTTCCAAGAGACCCAGTACTTC

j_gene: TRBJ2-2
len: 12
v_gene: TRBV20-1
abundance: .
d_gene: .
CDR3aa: CSASDNTGELFF
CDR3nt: TGCAGTGCCTCAGATAACACCGGGGAGCTGTTTTTT

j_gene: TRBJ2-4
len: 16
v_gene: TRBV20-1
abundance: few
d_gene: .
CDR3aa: CSARDDLRGGANIQYF
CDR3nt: TGCAGTGCTAGGGACGACTTAAGGGGGGGGGCGAACATTCAGTACTTC

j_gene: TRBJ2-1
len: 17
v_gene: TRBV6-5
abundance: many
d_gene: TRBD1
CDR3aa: CASSSRSGTGPYNEQFF
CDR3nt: TGTGCCAGCAGTTCACGATCCGGGACAGGACCCTACAATGAGCAGTTCTTC